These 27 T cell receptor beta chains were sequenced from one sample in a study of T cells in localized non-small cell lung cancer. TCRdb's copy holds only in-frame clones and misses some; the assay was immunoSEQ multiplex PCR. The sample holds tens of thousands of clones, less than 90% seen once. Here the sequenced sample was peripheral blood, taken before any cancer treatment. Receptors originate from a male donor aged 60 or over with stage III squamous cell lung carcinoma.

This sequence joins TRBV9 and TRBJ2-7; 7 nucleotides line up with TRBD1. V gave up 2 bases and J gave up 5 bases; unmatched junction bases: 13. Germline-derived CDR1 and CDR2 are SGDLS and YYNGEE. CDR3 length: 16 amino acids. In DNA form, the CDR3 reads TGTGCCAGCAGCGTCTCCGGGTCTGGACAGGCCGACGAGCAGTACTTC. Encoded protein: CASSVSGSGQADEQYF. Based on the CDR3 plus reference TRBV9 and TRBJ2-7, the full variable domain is DSGVTQTPKHLITATGQRVTLRCSPRSGDLSVYWYQQSLDQGLQFLIQYYNGEERAKGNILERFSAQQFPDLHSELNLSSLELGDSALYFCASSVSGSGQADEQYFGPGTRLTVT.

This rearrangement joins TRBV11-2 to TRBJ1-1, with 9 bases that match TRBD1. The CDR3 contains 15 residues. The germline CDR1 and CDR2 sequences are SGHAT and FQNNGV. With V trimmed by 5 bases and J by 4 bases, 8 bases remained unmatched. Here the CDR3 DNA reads TGTGCCAGCAGCGCAACAGGGGGCTTCGCCACTGAAGCTTTCTTT. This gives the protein CASSATGGFATEAFF.

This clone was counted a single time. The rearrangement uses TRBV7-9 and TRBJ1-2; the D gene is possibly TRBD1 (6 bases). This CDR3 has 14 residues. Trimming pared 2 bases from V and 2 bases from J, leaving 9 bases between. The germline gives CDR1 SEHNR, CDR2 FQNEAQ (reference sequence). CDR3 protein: CASSLYDRNYGYTF. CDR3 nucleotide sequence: TGTGCCAGCAGCTTATACGACAGGAACTATGGCTACACCTTC.

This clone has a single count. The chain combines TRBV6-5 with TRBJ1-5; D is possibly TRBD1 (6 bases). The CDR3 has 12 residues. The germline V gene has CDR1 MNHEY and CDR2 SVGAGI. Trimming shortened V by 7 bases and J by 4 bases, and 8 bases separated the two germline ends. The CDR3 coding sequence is TGTGCCAGCATAGGGGGAAATCAGCCCCAGCATTTT. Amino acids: CASIGGNQPQHF.

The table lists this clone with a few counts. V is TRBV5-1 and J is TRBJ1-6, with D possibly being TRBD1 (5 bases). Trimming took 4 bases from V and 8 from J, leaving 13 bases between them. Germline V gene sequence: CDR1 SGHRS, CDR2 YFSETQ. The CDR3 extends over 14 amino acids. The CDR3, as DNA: TGCGCCAGCAGCAACGCAGGGTTCGATTCACCCCTCCACTTT. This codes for CASSNAGFDSPLHF.

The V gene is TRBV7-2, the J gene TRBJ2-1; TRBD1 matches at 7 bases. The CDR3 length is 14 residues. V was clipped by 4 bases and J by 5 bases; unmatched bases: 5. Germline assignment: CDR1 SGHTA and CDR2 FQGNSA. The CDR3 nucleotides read TGTGCCAGCAGCTCGGGACAGCTTAACAATGAGCAGTTCTTC. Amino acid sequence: CASSSGQLNNEQFF.

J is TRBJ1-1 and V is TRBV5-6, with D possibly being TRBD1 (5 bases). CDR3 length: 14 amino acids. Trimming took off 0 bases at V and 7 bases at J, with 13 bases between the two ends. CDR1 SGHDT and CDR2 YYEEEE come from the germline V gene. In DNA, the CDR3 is TGTGCCAGCAGCTTGGTACAGGCACTCGGTGAAGCTTTCTTT. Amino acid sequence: CASSLVQALGEAFF.

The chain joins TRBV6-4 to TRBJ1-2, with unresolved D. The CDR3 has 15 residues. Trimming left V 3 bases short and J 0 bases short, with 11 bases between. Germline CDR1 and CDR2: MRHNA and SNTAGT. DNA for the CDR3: TGTGCCAGCAGTGATAGGTTTGGCACTAACTATGGCTACACCTTC. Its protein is CASSDRFGTNYGYTF.

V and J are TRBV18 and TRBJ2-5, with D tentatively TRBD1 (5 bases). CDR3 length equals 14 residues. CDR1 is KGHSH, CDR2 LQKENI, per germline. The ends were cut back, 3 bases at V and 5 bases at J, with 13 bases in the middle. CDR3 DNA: TGTGCCAGCTCACCTTCGGAAGGGGTCGAGACCCAGTACTTC. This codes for CASSPSEGVETQYF.

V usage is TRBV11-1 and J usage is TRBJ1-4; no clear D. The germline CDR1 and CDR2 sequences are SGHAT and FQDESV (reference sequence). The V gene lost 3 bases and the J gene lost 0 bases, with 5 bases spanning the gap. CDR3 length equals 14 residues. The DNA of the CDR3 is TGTGCCAGCAGCTTTTACTCAACTAATGAAAAACTGTTTTTT. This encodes CASSFYSTNEKLFF.

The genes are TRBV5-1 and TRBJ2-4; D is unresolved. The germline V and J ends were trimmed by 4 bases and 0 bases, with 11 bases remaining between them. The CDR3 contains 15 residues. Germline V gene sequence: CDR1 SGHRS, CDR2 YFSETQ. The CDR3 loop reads CASSPAGSAKNIQYF. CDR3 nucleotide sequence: TGCGCCAGCAGCCCGGCTGGTTCAGCCAAAAACATTCAGTACTTC. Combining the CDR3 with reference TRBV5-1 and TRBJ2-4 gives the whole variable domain KAGVTQTPRYLIKTRGQQVTLSCSPISGHRSVSWYQQTPGQGLQFLFEYFSETQRNKGNFPGRFSGRQFSNSRSEMNVSTLELGDSALYLCASSPAGSAKNIQYFGAGTRLSVL.

CDR3 sequence: CASSVESGNTIYF. The CDR3 coding sequence is TGTGCCAGCAGCGTAGAATCTGGAAACACCATATATTTT. The V and J genes are TRBV9 and TRBJ1-3; no definite D call. The CDR3 is 13 residues long. CDR1 is SGDLS and CDR2 is YYNGEE in the germline V gene. With 0 bases removed from V and 1 base from J, the gap between germline ends came to 2 bases.

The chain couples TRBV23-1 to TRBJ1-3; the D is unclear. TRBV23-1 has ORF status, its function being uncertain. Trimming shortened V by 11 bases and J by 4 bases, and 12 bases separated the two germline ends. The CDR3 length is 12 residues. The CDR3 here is CARRVTGNTIYF. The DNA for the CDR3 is TGCGCCCGTCGGGTGACGGGAAACACCATATATTTT.

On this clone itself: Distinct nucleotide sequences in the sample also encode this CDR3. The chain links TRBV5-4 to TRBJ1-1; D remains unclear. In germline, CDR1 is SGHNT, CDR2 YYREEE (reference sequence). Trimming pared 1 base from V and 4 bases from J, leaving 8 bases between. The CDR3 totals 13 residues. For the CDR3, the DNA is TGTGCCAGCAGCTTGACTGGTGGCACTGAAGCTTTCTTT. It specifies CASSLTGGTEAFF.

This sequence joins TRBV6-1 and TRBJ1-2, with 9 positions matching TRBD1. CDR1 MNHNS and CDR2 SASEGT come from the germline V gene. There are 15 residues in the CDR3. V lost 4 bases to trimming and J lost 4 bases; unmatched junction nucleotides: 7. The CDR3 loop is CASSVGQGSSYGYTF. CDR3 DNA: TGTGCCAGCAGTGTTGGACAGGGGAGCAGCTATGGCTACACCTTC.

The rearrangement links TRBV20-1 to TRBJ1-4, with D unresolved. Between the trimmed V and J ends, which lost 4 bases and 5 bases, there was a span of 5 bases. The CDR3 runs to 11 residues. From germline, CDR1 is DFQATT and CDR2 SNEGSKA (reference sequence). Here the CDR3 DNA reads TGCAGTGCTAACAGAAATGAAAAACTGTTTTTT. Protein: CSANRNEKLFF.

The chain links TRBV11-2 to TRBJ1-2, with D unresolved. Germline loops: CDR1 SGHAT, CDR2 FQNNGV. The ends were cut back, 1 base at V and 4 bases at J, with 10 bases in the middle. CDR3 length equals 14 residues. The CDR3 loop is CASSLGVRGYGYTF. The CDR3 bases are TGTGCCAGCAGCTTAGGGGTCCGCGGCTATGGCTACACCTTC.

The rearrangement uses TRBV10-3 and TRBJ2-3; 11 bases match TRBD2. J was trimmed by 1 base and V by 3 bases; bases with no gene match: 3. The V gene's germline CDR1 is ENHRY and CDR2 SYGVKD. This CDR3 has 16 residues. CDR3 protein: CAISDETSGGTDTQYF. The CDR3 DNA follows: TGTGCCATCAGTGATGAGACTAGCGGGGGCACAGATACGCAGTATTTT.

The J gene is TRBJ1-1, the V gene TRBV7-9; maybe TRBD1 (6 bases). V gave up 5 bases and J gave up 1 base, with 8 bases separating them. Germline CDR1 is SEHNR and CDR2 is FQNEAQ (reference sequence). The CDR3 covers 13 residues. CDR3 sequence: CASSQDRNTEAFF. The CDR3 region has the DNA TGTGCCAGCAGCCAGGACAGGAACACTGAAGCTTTCTTT.

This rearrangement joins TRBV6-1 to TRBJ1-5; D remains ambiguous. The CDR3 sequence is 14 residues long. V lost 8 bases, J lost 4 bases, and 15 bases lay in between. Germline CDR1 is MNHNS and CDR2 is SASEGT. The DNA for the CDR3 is TGTGCCAGCCGATTGGGGTACGGTAATCAGCCCCAGCATTTT. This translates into CASRLGYGNQPQHF.

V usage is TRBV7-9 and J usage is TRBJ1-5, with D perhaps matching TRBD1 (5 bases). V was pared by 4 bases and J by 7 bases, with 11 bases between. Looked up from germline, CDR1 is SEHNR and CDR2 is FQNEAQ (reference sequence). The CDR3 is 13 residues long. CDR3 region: CASSSGNIQPQHF. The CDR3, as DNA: TGTGCCAGCAGCTCAGGGAATATCCAGCCCCAGCATTTT.

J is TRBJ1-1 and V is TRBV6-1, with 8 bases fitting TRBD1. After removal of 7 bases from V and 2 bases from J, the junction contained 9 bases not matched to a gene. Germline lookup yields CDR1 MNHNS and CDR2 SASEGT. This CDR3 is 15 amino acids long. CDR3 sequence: CASTPWGQVNTEAFF. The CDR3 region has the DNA TGTGCCAGCACCCCCTGGGGACAGGTCAACACTGAAGCTTTCTTT.

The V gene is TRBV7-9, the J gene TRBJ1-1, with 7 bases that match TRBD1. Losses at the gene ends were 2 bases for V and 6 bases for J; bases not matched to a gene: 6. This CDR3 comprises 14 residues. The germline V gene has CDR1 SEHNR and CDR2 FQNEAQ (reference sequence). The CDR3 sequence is CASSLRTGGAEAFF. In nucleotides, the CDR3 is TGTGCCAGCAGCTTAAGGACAGGTGGGGCTGAAGCTTTCTTT.

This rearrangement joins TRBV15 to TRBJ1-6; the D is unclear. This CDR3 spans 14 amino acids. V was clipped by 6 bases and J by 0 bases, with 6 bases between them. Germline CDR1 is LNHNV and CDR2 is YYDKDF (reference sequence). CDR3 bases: TGTGCCACCAGACGAGGCTCCTATAATTCACCCCTCCACTTT. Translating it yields CATRRGSYNSPLHF.

CDR3 protein: CASSLRAGPYEQYV. CDR3 DNA sequence: TGTGCCAGCAGCTTGCGTGCGGGGCCCTACGAGCAGTACGTC. The chain joins TRBV5-5 to TRBJ2-7; tentative D call: TRBD2 (6 bases). The CDR3 has 14 amino acids. The germline gives CDR1 SGHKS, CDR2 YYEKEE (reference sequence). The V and J ends lost 1 base and 2 bases respectively, with 10 bases between them.

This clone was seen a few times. The CDR3 here is CASSLEPQGSTGNTIYF. Here the CDR3 DNA reads TGCGCCAGCAGCTTGGAGCCACAGGGGTCTACGGGAAACACCATATATTTT. The V gene is TRBV5-1, the J gene TRBJ1-3, with 7 bases aligning to TRBD1. V lost 0 bases, J lost 4 bases, and 10 bases stayed unmatched. The germline V gene encodes CDR1 SGHRS and CDR2 YFSETQ. The CDR3 loop spans 17 amino acids. The entire variable domain, with the rest obtained from reference TRBV5-1 and TRBJ1-3, is as follows: KAGVTQTPRYLIKTRGQQVTLSCSPISGHRSVSWYQQTPGQGLQFLFEYFSETQRNKGNFPGRFSGRQFSNSRSEMNVSTLELGDSALYLCASSLEPQGSTGNTIYFGEGSWLTVV.

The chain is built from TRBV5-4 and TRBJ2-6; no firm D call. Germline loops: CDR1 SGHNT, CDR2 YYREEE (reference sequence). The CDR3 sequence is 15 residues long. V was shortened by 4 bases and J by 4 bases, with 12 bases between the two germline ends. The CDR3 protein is CASSQPPPGANVLTF. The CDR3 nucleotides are TGTGCCAGCAGCCAACCCCCGCCGGGGGCCAACGTCCTGACTTTC.